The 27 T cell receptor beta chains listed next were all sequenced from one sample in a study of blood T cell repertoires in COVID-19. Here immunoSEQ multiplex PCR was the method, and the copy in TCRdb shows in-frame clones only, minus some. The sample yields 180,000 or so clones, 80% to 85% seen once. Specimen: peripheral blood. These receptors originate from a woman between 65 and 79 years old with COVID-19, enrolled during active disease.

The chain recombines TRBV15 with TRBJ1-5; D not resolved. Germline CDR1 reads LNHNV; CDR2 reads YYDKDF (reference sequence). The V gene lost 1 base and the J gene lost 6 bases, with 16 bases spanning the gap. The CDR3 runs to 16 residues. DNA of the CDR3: TGTGCCACCAGCAGAGGTACCGGCAACTCAGGTCAGCCCCAGCATTTT. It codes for CATSRGTGNSGQPQHF.

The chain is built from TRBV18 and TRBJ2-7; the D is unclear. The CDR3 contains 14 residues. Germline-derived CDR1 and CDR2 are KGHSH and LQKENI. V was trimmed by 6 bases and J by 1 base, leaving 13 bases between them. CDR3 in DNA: TGTGCCAGCTCCGATAGTGTAGTTTCCTACGAGCAGTACTTC. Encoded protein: CASSDSVVSYEQYF.

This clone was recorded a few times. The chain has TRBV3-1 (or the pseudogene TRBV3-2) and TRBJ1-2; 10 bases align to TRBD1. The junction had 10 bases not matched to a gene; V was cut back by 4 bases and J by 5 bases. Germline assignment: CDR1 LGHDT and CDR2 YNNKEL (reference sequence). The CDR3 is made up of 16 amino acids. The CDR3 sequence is CASSRRTGGIFYGYTF. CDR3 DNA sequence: TGTGCCAGCAGCCGTAGGACAGGGGGGATTTTTTATGGCTACACCTTC.

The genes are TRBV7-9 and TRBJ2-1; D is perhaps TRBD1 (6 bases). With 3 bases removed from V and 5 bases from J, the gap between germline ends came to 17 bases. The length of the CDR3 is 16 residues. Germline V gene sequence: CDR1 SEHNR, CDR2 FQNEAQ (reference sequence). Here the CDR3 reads CASSFRGRGQNNEQFF. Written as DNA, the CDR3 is TGTGCCAGCAGCTTCAGGGGTAGGGGCCAAAACAATGAGCAGTTCTTC.

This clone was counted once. This CDR3 reads CASSPIGTPNTGELFF. DNA of the CDR3: TGTGCCAGTAGTCCTATCGGGACTCCGAACACCGGGGAGCTGTTTTTT. This rearrangement joins TRBV19 to TRBJ2-2; D is perhaps TRBD2 (6 bases). V lost 5 bases, J lost 0 bases, and 13 bases lay in between. The CDR3 is made up of 16 amino acids. Germline loops: CDR1 LNHDA, CDR2 SQIVND (reference sequence).

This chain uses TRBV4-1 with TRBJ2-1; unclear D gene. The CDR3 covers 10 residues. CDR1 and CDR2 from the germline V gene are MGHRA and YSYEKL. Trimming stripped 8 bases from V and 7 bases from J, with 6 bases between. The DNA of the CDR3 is TGCGCCAGCTCTTCGAATGAGCAGTTCTTC. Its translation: CASSSNEQFF.

CDR3 sequence: CASSLTGGIYGYTF. Written as DNA, the CDR3 is TGTGCCAGCAGCCTGACAGGGGGCATTTATGGCTACACCTTC. The chain combines TRBV3-1 (or the pseudogene TRBV3-2) with TRBJ1-2, with 10 nucleotides matching TRBD1. Looked up from germline, CDR1 is LGHDT and CDR2 is YNNKEL (reference sequence). The CDR3 extends over 14 amino acids. The J segment lost 5 bases and the V segment lost 4 bases, leaving 4 bases of the junction unmatched.

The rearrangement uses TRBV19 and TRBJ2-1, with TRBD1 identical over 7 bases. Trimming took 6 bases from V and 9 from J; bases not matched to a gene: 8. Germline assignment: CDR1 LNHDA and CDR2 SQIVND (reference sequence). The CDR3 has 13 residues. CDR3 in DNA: TGTGCCAGTAGCCCGGACAGGCTCCGTGAGCAGTTCTTC. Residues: CASSPDRLREQFF.

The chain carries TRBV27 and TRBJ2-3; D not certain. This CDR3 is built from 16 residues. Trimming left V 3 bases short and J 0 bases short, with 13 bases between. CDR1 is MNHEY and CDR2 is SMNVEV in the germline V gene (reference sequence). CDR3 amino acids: CASSFFRVSSTDTQYF. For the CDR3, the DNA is TGTGCCAGCAGTTTCTTTCGGGTCTCTAGCACAGATACGCAGTATTTT.

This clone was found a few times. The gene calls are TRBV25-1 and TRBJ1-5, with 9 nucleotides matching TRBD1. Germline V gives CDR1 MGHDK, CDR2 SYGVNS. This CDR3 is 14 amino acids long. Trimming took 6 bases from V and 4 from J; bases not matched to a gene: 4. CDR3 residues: CASRGTGSNQPQHF. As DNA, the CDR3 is TGTGCCAGCAGGGGGACAGGGTCGAATCAGCCCCAGCATTTT.

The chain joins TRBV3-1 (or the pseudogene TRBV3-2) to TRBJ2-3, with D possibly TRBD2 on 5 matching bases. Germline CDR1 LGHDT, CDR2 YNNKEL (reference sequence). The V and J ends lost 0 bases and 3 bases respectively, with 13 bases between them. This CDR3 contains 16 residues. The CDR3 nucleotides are TGTGCCAGCAGCCAAGATCGGGGAGTAGGTACAGATACGCAGTATTTT. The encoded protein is CASSQDRGVGTDTQYF.

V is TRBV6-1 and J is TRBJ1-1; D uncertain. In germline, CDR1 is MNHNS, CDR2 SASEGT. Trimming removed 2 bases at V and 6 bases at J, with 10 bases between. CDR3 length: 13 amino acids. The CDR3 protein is CASSEPDLAEAFF. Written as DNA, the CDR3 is TGTGCCAGCAGTGAACCGGACTTGGCTGAAGCTTTCTTT.

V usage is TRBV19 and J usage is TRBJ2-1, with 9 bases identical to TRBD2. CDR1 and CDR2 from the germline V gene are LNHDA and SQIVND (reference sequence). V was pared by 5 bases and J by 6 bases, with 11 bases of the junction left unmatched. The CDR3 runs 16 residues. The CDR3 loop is CASSLSGTSTANEQFF. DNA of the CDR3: TGTGCCAGTAGTTTGTCCGGGACTAGCACGGCCAATGAGCAGTTCTTC.

This CDR3 reads CASRRYREWGGELFF. The CDR3 region has the DNA TGTGCCAGCAGACGTTACAGGGAATGGGGCGGGGAGCTGTTTTTT. V is TRBV6-5 and J is TRBJ2-2; D may be TRBD1 (6 bases). Germline loops: CDR1 MNHEY, CDR2 SVGAGI. Trimming cost V 6 bases and J 7 bases, with 18 bases left between them. This CDR3 is 15 amino acids long.

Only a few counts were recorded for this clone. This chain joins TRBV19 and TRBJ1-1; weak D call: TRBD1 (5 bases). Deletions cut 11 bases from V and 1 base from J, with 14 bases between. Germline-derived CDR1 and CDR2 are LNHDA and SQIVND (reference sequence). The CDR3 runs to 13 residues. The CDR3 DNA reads TGTGCCGTTCAGGGTACTGCGAACACTGAAGCTTTCTTT. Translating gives CAVQGTANTEAFF.

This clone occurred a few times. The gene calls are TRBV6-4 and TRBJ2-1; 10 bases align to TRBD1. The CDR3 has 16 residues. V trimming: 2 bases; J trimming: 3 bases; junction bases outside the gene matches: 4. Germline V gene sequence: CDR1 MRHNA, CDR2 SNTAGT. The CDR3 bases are TGTGCCAGCAGTGACATCGACAGGGGGCTCTACAATGAGCAGTTCTTC. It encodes CASSDIDRGLYNEQFF.

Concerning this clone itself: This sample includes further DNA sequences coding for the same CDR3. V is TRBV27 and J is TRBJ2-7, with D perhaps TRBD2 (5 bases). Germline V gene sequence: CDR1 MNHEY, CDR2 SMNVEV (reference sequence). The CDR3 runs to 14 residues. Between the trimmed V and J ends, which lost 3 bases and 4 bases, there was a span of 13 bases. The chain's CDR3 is CASSLRVRGYEQYF. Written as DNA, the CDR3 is TGTGCCAGCAGTTTGCGGGTAAGAGGGTACGAGCAGTACTTC.

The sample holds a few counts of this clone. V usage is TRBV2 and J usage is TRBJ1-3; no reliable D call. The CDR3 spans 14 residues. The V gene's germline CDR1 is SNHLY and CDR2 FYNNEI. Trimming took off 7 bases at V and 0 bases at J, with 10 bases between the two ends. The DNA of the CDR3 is TGTGCCAGCAATTTCAAGAGCTCTGGAAACACCATATATTTT. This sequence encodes CASNFKSSGNTIYF.

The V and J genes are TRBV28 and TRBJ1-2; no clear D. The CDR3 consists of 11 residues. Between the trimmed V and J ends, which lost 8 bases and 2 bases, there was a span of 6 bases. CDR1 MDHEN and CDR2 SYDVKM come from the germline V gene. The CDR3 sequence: CASAGNYGYTF. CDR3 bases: TGTGCCAGCGCGGGAAACTATGGCTACACCTTC.

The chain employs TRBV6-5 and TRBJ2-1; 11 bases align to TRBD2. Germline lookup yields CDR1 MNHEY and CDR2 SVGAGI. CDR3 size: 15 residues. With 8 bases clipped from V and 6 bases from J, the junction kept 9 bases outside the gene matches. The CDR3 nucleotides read TGTGCCAGCTCGGTACTAGCGGGGGCAACCAATGAGCAGTTCTTC. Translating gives CASSVLAGATNEQFF.

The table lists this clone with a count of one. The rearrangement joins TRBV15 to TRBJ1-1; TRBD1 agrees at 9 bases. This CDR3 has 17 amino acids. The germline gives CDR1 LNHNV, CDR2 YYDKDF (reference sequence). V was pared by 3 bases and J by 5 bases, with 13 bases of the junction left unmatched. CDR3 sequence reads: CATSREGAGQGRTEAFF. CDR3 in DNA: TGTGCCACCAGCAGGGAAGGGGCGGGACAGGGCCGGACTGAAGCTTTCTTT.

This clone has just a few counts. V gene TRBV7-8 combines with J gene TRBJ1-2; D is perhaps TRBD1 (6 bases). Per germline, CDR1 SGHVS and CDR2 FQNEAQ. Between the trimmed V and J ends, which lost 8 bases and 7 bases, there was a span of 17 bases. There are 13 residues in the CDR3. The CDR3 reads CASGGARESGYTF. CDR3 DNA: TGTGCCAGCGGGGGGGCGCGGGAGAGTGGCTACACCTTC.

CDR3 DNA: TGTGCCACCAGCAGAGTATCCCACAGGGGGCAAGAGACCCAGTACTTC. It is translated as CATSRVSHRGQETQYF. This chain connects TRBV15 to TRBJ2-5, with 8 bases fitting TRBD1. The CDR3 extends over 16 amino acids. With V trimmed by 1 base and J by 2 bases, 6 bases remained unmatched. Germline loops: CDR1 LNHNV, CDR2 YYDKDF (reference sequence).

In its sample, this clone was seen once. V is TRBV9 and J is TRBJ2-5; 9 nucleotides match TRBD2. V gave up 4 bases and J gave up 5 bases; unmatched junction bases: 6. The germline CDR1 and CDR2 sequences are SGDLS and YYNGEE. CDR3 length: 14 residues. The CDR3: CASSPGLAGETQYF. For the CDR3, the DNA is TGTGCCAGCAGCCCGGGACTAGCAGGGGAGACCCAGTACTTC. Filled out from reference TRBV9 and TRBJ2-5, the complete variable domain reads DSGVTQTPKHLITATGQRVTLRCSPRSGDLSVYWYQQSLDQGLQFLIQYYNGEERAKGNILERFSAQQFPDLHSELNLSSLELGDSALYFCASSPGLAGETQYFGPGTRLLVL.

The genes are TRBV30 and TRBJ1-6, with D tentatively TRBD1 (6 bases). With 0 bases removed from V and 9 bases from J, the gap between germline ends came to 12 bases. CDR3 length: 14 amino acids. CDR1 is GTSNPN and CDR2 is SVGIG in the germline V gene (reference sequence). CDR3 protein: CAWSVGGDSSPLHF. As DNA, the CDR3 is TGTGCCTGGAGTGTAGGGGGGGATAGTTCACCCCTCCACTTT.

The CDR3 nucleotides are TGTGCCAGCAGTCACAGGGGGAACACAGATACGCAGTATTTT. This codes for CASSHRGNTDTQYF. The genes are TRBV28 and TRBJ2-3, with TRBD1 matching 8 bases. J gave up 2 bases and V 5 bases, and 3 bases lay outside the gene matches. The CDR3 is 14 residues long. CDR1 and CDR2 from the germline V gene are MDHEN and SYDVKM.

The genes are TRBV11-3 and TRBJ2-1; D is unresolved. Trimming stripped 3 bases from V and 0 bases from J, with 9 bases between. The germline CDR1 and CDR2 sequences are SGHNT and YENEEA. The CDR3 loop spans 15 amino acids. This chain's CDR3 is CASSFLSSSYNEQFF. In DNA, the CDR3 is TGTGCCAGCAGCTTCCTCTCGAGCTCCTACAATGAGCAGTTCTTC.